This record concerns one TCR beta chain sequence. The trim removed 4 bases at V and 10 bases at J, leaving 9 bases unmatched. The CDR3 runs 13 residues. This record comes from a study of human T cells and chemical hapten exposure. The library attached unique molecular identifiers to individual cDNA molecules. TCRdb re-analysed the RACE reads in MiXCR, keeping a single row per CDR3 protein. The sample contains approximately 80,000 distinct CDR3 sequences, around 7.8% of which appear only once. Time point indicated: patch test 1, 2 weeks after DPC sensitization. Treatment defined: therapeutic diphenylcyclopropenone sensitization with weekly scalp DPC.

Specimen: whole blood, collected in connection with sensitization to the hapten diphenylcyclopropenone (DPC). This clonotype was sampled from a woman in her twenties or thirties with alopecia areata. Some clones in this sample may be carry-over from other donors' samples. V is TRBV12-3 or TRBV12-4 and J is TRBJ1-1, with 7 bases identical to TRBD1. CDR3 in amino acids: CASSYLQGRGAFF. The CDR3 DNA is TGTGCCAGCAGTTACCTACAGGGGAGGGGAGCTTTCTTT.